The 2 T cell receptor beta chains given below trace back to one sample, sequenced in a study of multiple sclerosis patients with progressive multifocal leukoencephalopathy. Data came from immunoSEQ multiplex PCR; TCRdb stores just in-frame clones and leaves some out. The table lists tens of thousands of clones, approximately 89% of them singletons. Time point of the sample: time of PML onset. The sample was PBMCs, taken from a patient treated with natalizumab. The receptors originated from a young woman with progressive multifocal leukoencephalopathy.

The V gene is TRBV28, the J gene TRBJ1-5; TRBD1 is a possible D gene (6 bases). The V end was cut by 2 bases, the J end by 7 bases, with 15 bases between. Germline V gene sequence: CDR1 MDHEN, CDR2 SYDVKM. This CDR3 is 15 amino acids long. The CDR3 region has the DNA TGTGCCAGCAGTTTAAGGCGGCCAGGGGAGCAGCCCCAGCATTTT. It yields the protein CASSLRRPGEQPQHF.

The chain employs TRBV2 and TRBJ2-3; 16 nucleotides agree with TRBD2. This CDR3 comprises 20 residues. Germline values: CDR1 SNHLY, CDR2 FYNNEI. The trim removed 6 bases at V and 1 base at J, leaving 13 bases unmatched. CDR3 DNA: TGTGCCAGCAGGGAACCGGGACTAGCGGGAGGGCGACGCGGCACAGATACGCAGTATTTT. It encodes CASREPGLAGGRRGTDTQYF.